This T cell receptor beta chain was captured by sequencing in a study of blood T cell repertoires in COVID-19. Study-level information: From T cells, B-cell-depleted T cells, or PBMCs came the material, which was cDNA or gDNA.

As processed by the authors: Scientists estimated how many nucleated cells there were by amplifying reference gene primers. Clones were read by immunoSEQ multiplex PCR, and TCRdb kept only the in-frame ones, dropping some. The DNA was the basis for D and trimming; V, J and clone size are from that table. This table has some 180,000 clones, less than 85% appearing once. The V gene end was trimmed by 2 bases and the J gene end by 6 bases; junction bases not matched to a gene: 9. This CDR3 comprises 15 residues. CDR1 is SGHRS and CDR2 is YFSETQ in the germline V gene. The chain couples TRBV5-1 to TRBJ2-7; 9 nucleotides line up with TRBD2. The clonotype comes from a man between 45 and 60 years old who had recovered from COVID-19. The sample was peripheral blood. CDR3 residues: CASSFLASGDAEQYF. The CDR3 region has the DNA TGCGCCAGCAGCTTTTTGGCTAGCGGGGATGCCGAGCAGTACTTC.